This paragraph covers one TCR beta chain sequence. The data are from a study of blood T cell repertoires in COVID-19. For the study at large: Sites in the United States, Italy and Spain provided acute and convalescent COVID-19 samples.

The age range of participants was about 18 to 100 years, with residence in under 25 US areas. In the source study's methods: Reference gene primer amplification gave nucleated cell count estimates. Profiled with immunoSEQ multiplex PCR; TCRdb holds only in-frame clones, not every one. That table supplies the V and J calls and clone size; D and trimming were determined from the DNA. In the table there are 150,000 or so clones, around four fifths of which are singletons. CDR1 and CDR2 (germline): SEHNR, FQNEAQ (reference sequence). V was cut by 7 bases and J by 3 bases, with 11 bases left in between. The CDR3 loop spans 13 amino acids.

J is TRBJ2-3 and V is TRBV7-9; D remains unclear. The sequencing sample was made of PBMCs or T cells enriched from blood (not recorded which). The TCR sequence derives from a woman between 45 and 65 years old who had recovered from COVID-19. CDR3: CASTQSGTDTQYF. The CDR3 DNA is TGTGCCAGCACCCAATCCGGGACAGATACGCAGTATTTT.